This passage covers 2 T cell receptor beta chains from one sample sequenced in a study of CD8 T cells in Susac syndrome. After extraction with the RNeasy kit, roughly 0.45 to 1 ug of the RNA was reverse transcribed using random hexamers. TCRdb re-derived calls from the immunoSEQ multiplex PCR reads in MiXCR, one entry per CDR3 protein. Among around 190,000 distinct CDR3 sequences listed, about 95% were seen once. The sequencing sample was made of CD4+ T cells from PBMCs. These receptors were obtained from a human donor in good health.

As to this clonotype: A junction end diverges from the germline sequence, so it may reflect a read error. The V call is TRBV3-1, the J call TRBJ2-5; D possibly matches TRBD1 or TRBD2 (6 bases each). Germline V lookup: CDR1 LGHDT, CDR2 YNNKEL (reference sequence). CDR3 length: 16 residues. In DNA, the CDR3 is TGTGCCAGCAGCCAAGAATCAGGGGCGGGACAAGGGACCCAGTACTTC. The encoded protein is CASSQESGAGQGTQYF.

The J gene is TRBJ2-1, the V gene TRBV20-1; 8 bases are a match to TRBD2. The CDR3 has 13 residues. CDR1 is DFQATT, CDR2 SNEGSKA, per germline (reference sequence). V lost 5 bases, J lost 10 bases, and 10 bases stayed unmatched. For the CDR3, the DNA is TGCAGTGCTTGGACTAGCCGGTTTCACGAGCAGTTCTTC. It yields the protein CSAWTSRFHEQFF.